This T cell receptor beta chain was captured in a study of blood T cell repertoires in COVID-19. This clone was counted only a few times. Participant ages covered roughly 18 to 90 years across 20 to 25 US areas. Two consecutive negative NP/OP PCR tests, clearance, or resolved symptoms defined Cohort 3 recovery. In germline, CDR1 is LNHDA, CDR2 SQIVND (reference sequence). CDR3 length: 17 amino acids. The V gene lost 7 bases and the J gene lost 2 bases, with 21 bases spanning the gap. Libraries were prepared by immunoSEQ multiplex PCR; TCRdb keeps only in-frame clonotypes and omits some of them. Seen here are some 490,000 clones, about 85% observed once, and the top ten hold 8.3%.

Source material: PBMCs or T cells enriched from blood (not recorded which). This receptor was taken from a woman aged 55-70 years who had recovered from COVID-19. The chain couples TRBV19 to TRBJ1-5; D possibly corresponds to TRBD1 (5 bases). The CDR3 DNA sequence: TGTGCCAGTATCCCGGAGGCAGGGAGGATCGGCAATCAGCCCCAGCATTTT. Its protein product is CASIPEAGRIGNQPQHF.